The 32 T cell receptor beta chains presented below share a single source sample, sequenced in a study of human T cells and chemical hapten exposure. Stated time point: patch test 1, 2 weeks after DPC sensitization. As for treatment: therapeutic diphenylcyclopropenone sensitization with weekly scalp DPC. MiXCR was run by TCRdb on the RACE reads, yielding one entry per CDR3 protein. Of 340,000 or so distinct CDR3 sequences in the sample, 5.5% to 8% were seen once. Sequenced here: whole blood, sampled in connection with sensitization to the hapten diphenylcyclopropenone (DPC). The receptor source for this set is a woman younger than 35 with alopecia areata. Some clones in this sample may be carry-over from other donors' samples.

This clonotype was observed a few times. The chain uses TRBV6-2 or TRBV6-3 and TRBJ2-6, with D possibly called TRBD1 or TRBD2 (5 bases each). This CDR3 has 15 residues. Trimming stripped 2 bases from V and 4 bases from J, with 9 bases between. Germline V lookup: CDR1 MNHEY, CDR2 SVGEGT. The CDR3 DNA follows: TGTGCCAGCAGTTACAGAGGGGAAGGGGCCAACGTCCTGACTTTC. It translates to CASSYRGEGANVLTF.

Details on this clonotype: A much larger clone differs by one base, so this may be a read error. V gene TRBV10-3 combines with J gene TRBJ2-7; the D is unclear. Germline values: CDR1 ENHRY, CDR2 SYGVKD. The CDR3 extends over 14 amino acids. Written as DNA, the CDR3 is TGTGCCATCAGTGATCATGACTTCCTCTACAAGCAGTACTTC. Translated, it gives CAISDHDFLYKQYF.

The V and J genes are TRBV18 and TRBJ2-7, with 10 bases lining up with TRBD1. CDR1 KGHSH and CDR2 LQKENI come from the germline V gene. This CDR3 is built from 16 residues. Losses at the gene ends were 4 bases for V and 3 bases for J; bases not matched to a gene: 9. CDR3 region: CASSLARDRGGYEQYF. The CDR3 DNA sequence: TGTGCCAGCTCACTAGCCCGGGACAGGGGTGGCTACGAGCAGTACTTC. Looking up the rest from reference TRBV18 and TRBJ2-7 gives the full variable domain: NAGVMQNPRHLVRRRGQEARLRCSPMKGHSHVYWYRQLPEEGLKFMVYLQKENIIDESGMPKERFSAEFPKEGPSILRIQQVVRGDSAAYFCASSLARDRGGYEQYFGPGTRLTVT.

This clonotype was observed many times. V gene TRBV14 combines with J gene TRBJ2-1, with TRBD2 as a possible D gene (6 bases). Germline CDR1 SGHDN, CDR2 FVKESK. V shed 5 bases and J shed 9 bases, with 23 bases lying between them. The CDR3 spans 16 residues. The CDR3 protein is CASSFAPGAMGSEQFF. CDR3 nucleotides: TGTGCCAGCAGCTTTGCCCCGGGAGCGATGGGCAGTGAGCAGTTCTTC.

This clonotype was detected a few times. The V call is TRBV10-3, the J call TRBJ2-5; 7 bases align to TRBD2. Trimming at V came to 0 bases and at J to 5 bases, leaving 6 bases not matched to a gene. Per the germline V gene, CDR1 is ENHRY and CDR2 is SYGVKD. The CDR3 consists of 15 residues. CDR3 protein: CAISESRGGVETQYF. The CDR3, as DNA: TGTGCCATCAGTGAGTCGCGCGGGGGTGTGGAGACCCAGTACTTC.

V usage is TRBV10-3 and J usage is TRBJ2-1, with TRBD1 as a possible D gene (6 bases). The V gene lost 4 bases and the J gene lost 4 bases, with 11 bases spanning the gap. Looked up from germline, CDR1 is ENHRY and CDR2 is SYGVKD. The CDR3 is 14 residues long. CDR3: CAISGTEKYNEQFF. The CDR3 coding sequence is TGTGCCATCAGTGGGACAGAAAAATACAATGAGCAGTTCTTC.

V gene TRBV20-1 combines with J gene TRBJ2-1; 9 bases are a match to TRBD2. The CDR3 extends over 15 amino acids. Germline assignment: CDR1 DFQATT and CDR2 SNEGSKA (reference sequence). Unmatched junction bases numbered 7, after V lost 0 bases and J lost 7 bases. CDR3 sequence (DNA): TGCAGTGCTAGAGAACTAGCGGGCGGCCAGAATGAGCAGTTCTTC. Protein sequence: CSARELAGGQNEQFF.

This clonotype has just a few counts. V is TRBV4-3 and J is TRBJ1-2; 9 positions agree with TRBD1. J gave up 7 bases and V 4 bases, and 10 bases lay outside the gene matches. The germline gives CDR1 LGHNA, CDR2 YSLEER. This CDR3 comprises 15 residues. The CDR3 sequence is CASSRAGTGISGYTF. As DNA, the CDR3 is TGCGCCAGCAGCCGAGCCGGGACAGGGATCTCTGGCTACACCTTC.

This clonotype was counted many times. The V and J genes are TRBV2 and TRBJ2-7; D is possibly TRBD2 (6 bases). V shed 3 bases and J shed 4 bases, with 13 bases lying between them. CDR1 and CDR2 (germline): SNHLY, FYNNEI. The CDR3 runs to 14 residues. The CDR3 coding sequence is TGTGCCAGCAGTGAGTTGGGACGGGGGTACGAGCAGTACTTC. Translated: CASSELGRGYEQYF.

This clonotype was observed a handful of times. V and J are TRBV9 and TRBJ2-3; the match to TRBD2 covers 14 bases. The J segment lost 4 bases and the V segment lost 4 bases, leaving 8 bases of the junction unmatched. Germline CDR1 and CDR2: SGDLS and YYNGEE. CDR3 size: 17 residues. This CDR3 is CASSPGTSGGGADTQYF. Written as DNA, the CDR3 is TGTGCCAGCAGCCCGGGGACTAGCGGGGGAGGGGCAGATACGCAGTATTTT.

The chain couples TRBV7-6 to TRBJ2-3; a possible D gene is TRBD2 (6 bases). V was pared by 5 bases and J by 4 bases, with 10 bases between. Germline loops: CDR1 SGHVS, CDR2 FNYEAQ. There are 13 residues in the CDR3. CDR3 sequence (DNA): TGTGCCAGCAGCCCCTGGGGGGCAGATACGCAGTATTTT. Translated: CASSPWGADTQYF.

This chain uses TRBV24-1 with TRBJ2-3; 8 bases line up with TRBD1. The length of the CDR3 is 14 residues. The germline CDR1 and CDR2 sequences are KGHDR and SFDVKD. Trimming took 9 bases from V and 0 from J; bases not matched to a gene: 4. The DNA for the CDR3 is TGTGCCACCGGCGGGGACAGGAGCACAGATACGCAGTATTTT. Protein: CATGGDRSTDTQYF.

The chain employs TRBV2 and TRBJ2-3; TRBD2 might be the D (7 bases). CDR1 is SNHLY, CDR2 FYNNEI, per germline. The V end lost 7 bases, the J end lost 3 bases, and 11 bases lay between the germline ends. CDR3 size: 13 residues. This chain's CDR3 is CASNGGLTDTQYF. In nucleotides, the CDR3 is TGTGCCAGCAACGGGGGGCTGACAGATACGCAGTATTTT.

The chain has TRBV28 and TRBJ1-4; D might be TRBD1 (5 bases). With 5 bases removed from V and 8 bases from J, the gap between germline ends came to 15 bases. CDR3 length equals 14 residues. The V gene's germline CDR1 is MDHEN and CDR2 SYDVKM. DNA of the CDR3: TGTGCCAGCAGTCCCGGGGACGTGGGAGAAAAACTGTTTTTT. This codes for CASSPGDVGEKLFF. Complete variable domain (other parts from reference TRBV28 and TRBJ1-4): DVKVTQSSRYLVKRTGEKVFLECVQDMDHENMFWYRQDPGLGLRLIYFSYDVKMKEKGDIPEGYSVSREKKERFSLILESASTNQTSMYLCASSPGDVGEKLFFGSGTQLSVL.

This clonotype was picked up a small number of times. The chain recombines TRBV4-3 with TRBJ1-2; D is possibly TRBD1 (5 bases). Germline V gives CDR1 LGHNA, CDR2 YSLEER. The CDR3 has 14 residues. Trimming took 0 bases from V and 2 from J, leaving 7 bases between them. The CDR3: CASSQDGGNYGYTF. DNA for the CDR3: TGCGCCAGCAGCCAAGATGGGGGGAACTATGGCTACACCTTC.

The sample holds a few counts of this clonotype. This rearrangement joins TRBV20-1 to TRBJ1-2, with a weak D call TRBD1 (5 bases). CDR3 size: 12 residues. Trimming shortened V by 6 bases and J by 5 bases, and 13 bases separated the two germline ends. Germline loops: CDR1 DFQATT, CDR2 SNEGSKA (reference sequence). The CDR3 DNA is TGCAGTGCAACCGGGACTTTGTATGGCTACACCTTC. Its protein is CSATGTLYGYTF.

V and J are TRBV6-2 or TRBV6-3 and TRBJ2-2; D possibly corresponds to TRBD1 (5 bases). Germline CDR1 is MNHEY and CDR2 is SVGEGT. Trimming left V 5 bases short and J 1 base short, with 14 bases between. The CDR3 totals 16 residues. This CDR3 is CASSRGTIQNTGELFF. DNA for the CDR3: TGTGCCAGCAGTAGGGGAACTATTCAGAACACCGGGGAGCTGTTTTTT.

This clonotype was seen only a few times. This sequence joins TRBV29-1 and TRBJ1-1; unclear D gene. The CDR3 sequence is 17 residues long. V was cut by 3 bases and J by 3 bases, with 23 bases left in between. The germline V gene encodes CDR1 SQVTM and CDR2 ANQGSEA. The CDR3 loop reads CSVDPGSRPAGDTEAFF. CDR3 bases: TGCAGCGTTGATCCTGGAAGTCGACCAGCCGGGGACACTGAAGCTTTCTTT.

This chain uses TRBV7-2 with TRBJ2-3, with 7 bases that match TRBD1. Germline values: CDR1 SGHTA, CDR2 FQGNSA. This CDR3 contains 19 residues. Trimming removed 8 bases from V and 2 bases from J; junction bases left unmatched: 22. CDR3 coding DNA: TGTGCCAGCGATAGGCGTCCGCTTCTGGGACAGAGCTTCACAGATACGCAGTATTTT. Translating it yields CASDRRPLLGQSFTDTQYF.

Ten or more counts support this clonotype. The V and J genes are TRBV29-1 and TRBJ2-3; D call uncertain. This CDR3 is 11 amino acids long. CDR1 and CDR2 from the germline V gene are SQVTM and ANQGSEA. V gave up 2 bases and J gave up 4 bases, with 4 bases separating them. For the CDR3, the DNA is TGCAGCGTTGAAAACCCAGATACGCAGTATTTT. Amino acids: CSVENPDTQYF.

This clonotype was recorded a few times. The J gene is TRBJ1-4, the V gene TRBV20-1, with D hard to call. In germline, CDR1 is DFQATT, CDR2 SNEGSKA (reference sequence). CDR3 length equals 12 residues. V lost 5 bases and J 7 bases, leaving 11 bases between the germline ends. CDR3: CSAGGPGEKLFF. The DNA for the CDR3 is TGCAGTGCTGGAGGGCCAGGTGAAAAACTGTTTTTT.

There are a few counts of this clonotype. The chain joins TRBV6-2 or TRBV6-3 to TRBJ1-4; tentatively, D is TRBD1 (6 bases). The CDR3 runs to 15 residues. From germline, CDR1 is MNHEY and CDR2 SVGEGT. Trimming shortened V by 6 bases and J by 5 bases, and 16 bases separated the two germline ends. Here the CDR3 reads CASRGLTGSNEKLFF. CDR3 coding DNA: TGTGCCAGCAGGGGACTAACAGGGTCGAATGAAAAACTGTTTTTT.

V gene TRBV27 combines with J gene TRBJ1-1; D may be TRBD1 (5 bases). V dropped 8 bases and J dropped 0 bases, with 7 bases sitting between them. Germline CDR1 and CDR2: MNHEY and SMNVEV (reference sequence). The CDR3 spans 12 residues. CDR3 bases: TGTGCCAGCGCGACAGTGAACACTGAAGCTTTCTTT. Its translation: CASATVNTEAFF.

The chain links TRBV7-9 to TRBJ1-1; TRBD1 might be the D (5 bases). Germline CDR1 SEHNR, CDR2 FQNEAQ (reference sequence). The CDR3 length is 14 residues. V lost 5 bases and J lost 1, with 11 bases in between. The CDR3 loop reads CASSTDIRNTEAFF. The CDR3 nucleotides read TGTGCCAGCAGCACGGACATTAGGAACACTGAAGCTTTCTTT.

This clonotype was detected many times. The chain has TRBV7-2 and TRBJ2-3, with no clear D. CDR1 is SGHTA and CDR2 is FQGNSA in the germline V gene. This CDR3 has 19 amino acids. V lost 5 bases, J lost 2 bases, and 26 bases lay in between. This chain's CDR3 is CASSPGPPGREEFTDTQYF. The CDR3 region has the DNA TGTGCCAGCAGCCCCGGACCGCCCGGGCGCGAGGAGTTCACAGATACGCAGTATTTT.

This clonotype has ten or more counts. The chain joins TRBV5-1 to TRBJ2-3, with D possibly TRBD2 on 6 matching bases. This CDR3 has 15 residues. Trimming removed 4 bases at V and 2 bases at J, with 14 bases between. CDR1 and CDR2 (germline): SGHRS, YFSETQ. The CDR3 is CASSQIAENTDTQYF. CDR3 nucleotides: TGCGCCAGCAGCCAGATAGCGGAAAACACAGATACGCAGTATTTT.

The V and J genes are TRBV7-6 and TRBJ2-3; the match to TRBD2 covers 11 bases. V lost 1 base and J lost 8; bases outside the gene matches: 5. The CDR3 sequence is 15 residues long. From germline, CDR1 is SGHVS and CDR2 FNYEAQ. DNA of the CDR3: TGTGCCAGCAGCTTAGTAGCGGGGGGGCTCGGTACGCAGTATTTT. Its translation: CASSLVAGGLGTQYF.

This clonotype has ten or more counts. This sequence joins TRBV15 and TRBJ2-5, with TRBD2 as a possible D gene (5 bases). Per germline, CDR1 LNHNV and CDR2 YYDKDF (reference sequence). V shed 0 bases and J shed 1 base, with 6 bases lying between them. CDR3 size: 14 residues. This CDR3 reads CATSRDRGQETQYF. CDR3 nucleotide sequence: TGTGCCACCAGCAGAGACCGGGGCCAAGAGACCCAGTACTTC.

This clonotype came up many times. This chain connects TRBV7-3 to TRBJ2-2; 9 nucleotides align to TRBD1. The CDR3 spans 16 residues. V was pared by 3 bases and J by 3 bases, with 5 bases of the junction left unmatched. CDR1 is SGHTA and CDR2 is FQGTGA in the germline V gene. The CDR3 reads CASSFSQGADTGELFF. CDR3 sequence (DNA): TGTGCCAGCAGCTTTTCACAGGGGGCGGACACCGGGGAGCTGTTTTTT.

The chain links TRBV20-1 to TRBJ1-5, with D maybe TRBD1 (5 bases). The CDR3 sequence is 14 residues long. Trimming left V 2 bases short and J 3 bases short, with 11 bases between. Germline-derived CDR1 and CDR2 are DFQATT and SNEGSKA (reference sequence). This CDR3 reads CSARHPGTNQPQHF. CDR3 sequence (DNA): TGCAGTGCTAGACATCCAGGGACCAATCAGCCCCAGCATTTT.

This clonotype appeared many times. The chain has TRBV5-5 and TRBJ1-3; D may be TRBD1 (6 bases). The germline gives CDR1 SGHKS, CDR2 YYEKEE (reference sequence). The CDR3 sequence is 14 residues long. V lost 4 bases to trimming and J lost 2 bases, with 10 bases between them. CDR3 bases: TGTGCCAGCAGCCCGGGGACAACTGGAAACACCATATATTTT. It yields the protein CASSPGTTGNTIYF. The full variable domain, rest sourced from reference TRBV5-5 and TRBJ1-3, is DAGVTQSPTHLIKTRGQQVTLRCSPISGHKSVSWYQQVLGQGPQFIFQYYEKEERGRGNFPDRFSARQFPNYSSELNVNALLLGDSALYLCASSPGTTGNTIYFGEGSWLTVV.

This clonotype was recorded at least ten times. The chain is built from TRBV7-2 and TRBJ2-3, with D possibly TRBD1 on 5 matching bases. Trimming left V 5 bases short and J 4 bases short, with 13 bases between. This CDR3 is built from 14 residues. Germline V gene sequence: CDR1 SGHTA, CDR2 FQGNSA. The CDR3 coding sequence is TGTGCCAGCAGCCCCTTTCAGGGCCCAGATACGCAGTATTTT. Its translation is CASSPFQGPDTQYF. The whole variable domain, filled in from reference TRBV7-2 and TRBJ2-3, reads GAGVSQSPSNKVTEKGKDVELRCDPISGHTALYWYRQSLGQGLEFLIYFQGNSAPDKSGLPSDRFSAERTGGSVSTLTIQRTQQEDSAVYLCASSPFQGPDTQYFGPGTRLTVL.